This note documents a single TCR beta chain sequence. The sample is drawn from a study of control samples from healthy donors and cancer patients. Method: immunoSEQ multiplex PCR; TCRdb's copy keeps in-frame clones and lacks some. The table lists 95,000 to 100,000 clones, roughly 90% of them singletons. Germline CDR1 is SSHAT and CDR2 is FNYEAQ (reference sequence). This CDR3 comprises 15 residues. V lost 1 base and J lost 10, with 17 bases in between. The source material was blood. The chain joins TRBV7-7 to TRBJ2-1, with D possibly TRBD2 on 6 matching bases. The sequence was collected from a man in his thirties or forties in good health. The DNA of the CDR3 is TGTGCCAGCAGCTTAGTATCGGGACTTGGAAGCGAGCAGTTCTTC. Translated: CASSLVSGLGSEQFF.